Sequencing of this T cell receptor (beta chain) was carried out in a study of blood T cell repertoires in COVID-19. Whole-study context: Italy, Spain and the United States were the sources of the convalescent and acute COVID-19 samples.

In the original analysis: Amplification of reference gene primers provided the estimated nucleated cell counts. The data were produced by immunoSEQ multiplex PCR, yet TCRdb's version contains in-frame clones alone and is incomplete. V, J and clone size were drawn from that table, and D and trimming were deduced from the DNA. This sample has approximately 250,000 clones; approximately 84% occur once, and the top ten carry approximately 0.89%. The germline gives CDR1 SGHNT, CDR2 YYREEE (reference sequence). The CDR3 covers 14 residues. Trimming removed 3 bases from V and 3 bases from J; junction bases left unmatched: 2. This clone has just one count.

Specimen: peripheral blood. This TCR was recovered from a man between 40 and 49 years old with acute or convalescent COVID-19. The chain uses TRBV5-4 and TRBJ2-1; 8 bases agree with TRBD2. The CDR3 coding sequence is TGTGCCAGCAGCTCCGGGGGGGACTACAATGAGCAGTTCTTC. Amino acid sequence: CASSSGGDYNEQFF. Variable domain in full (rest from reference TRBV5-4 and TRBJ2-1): ETGVTQSPTHLIKTRGQQVTLRCSSQSGHNTVSWYQQALGQGPQFIFQYYREEENGRGNFPPRFSGLQFPNYSSELNVNALELDDSALYLCASSSGGDYNEQFFGPGTRLTVL.